The rows below give T cell receptor beta chains drawn from one sample of a study of response to subunit inactivated influenza vaccine. MiXCR, run by TCRdb on the RT-PCR reads, gives a single entry per CDR3 protein. Of about 520,000 distinct CDR3 sequences in the sample, approximately 7.8% were seen once. The source was PBMCs from blood, collected around 2 years after vaccination. These receptors were obtained from a man aged 50 to 69 who received an inactivated influenza vaccine. Both conserved end residues are part of each CDR3. D genes are given only for firm matches. The size of a clone is reported for some rows only, either as once, few or many, or as a class for expanded clones.

d_call clone_size j_call v_call cdr3_nt cdr3_aa
NA many TRBJ1-6 TRBV4-1 TGCGCCAGCAGCCAAGGGAGGTTAGGGGCTTATTCACCCCTCCACTTT CASSQGRLGAYSPLHF
NA few TRBJ1-1 TRBV12-3/TRBV12-4 TGTGCCAGCAGTTTAGTTTCGGGGGCGCGGGCTGAAGCTTTCTTT CASSLVSGARAEAFF
NA few TRBJ2-1 TRBV28 TGTGCCAGCACGTTTCAATTGGCGGATGAGCAGTTCTTC CASTFQLADEQFF
NA many TRBJ2-3 TRBV7-6 TGTGCCAGCAGCTTGGGGCGGGGAGATACGCAGTATTTT CASSLGRGDTQYF
TRBD2 NA TRBJ2-3 TRBV2 TGTGCCAGCAGTGAAACGCCTAGCGGGAGTTTCGCAGATACGCAGTATTTT CASSETPSGSFADTQYF
NA few TRBJ2-5 TRBV18 TGTGCCAGCTCACCGGACTTGTGGGAGACCCAGTACTTC CASSPDLWETQYF
NA NA TRBJ2-4 TRBV20-1 TGCAGTGCTGTGGGGGGTCGGGAAAACATTCAGTACTTC CSAVGGRENIQYF
NA many TRBJ2-2 TRBV4-1 TGCGCCAGCAGCCAAAAAAGTCAAAGGGAAAGTTACACCGGGGAGCTGTTTTTT CASSQKSQRESYTGELFF
NA many TRBJ2-2 TRBV5-1 TGCGCCAGCAGCTTGGAGGGAACGAACACCGGGGAGCTGTTTTTT CASSLEGTNTGELFF
NA NA TRBJ2-5 TRBV7-9 TGTGCCAGCAGCAACTCCCGCCCAATTAGCGACCCAGAGACCCAGTACTTC CASSNSRPISDPETQYF
TRBD2 few TRBJ2-7 TRBV20-1 TGCAGTGGTTGGGGACTAGCGGCCTACGAGCAGTACTTC CSGWGLAAYEQYF
NA few TRBJ2-5 TRBV5-5 TGTGCCAGCAGCCTGGGACGGGGGTTTCAAGAGACCCAGTACTTC CASSLGRGFQETQYF
TRBD1 few TRBJ1-5 TRBV12-3/TRBV12-4 TGTGCCAGCAGTCCAGACAGGGTTCCTCAGCCCCAGCATTTT CASSPDRVPQPQHF
TRBD1 NA TRBJ2-1 TRBV2 TGTGCCAGCAATTTTCGCCCCAGGGGGTTGAATGAGCAGTTCTTC CASNFRPRGLNEQFF
TRBD2 many TRBJ2-3 TRBV7-2 TGTGCCAGCAGAGCTACTAGCGGGGGTTTAATAGATACGCAGTATTTT CASRATSGGLIDTQYF
TRBD1 few TRBJ1-1 TRBV7-8 TGTGCCAGCAGCCTTGCAGGGGGCCGTGAAGCTTTCTTT CASSLAGGREAFF
TRBD2 few TRBJ2-5 TRBV5-1 TGCGCCAGCAGCTTGAGCAGCGGGGGAATAGGGGAGACCCAGTACTTC CASSLSSGGIGETQYF
TRBD1 few TRBJ2-4 TRBV6-2/TRBV6-3 TGTGCCAGCAGACAACTCCGGGACAGAAGTTTAGCCAAAAACATTCAGTACTTC CASRQLRDRSLAKNIQYF
NA many TRBJ1-3 TRBV15 TGTGCCACCAGCAGGAAGAGCTTAGACGGTTACTCTGGAAACACCATATATTTT CATSRKSLDGYSGNTIYF
NA few TRBJ2-1 TRBV14 TGTGCCAGCAGCCCCCTAACGGGGATCTACAATGAGCAGTTCTTC CASSPLTGIYNEQFF
TRBD1 few TRBJ2-7 TRBV29-1 TGCAGCGCAAGACAGGGGCTTGGGAGCTCCTACGAGCAGTACTTC CSARQGLGSSYEQYF
NA NA TRBJ2-3 TRBV5-5 TGTGCCAGCAGCACTAGGGGTTTCGGGGCGTCCAGTCCAGATACGCAGTATTTT CASSTRGFGASSPDTQYF
NA few TRBJ1-1 TRBV6-1 TGTGCCAGCACTAGGCGGGAGGCGAACACTGAAGCTTTCTTT CASTRREANTEAFF
NA few TRBJ1-1 TRBV3-1 TGTGCCAGCAGACAGGACGGGGCTGAAGCTTTCTTT CASRQDGAEAFF
TRBD1 NA TRBJ1-6 TRBV7-2 TGTGCCAGCAGGTCTACGGGACAGAAGTTATTTTTGGCTCCCCTCCACTTT CASRSTGQKLFLAPLHF
NA many TRBJ1-1 TRBV4-1 TGCGCCAGCAGAGTTACGGGACACCTGACTGAAGCTTTCTTT CASRVTGHLTEAFF
NA few TRBJ2-3 TRBV24-1 TGTGCCACCAGTGAGCGGACGGGAGAAAACACAGATACGCAGTATTTT CATSERTGENTDTQYF
NA few TRBJ2-2 TRBV12-3/TRBV12-4 TGTGCCAGCAGAGGGATCAGGGAGTCCGGGGAGCTGTTTTTT CASRGIRESGELFF
NA NA TRBJ1-1 TRBV7-9 TGTGCCAGCAGCTTAGAGGCCGGCACTGAAGCTTTCTTT CASSLEAGTEAFF
NA many TRBJ2-7 TRBV12-3/TRBV12-4 TGTGCCAGCAGTTTAGTCAGGCCTTGGGAGCAGTACTTC CASSLVRPWEQYF
TRBD2 once TRBJ2-1 TRBV20-1 TGCAGTCCTTGGTCTAGCGGGGGACACAATGAGCAGTTCTTC CSPWSSGGHNEQFF
NA NA TRBJ1-1 TRBV10-3 TGTGCCGCGAGGACGGACCTCGACACTGAAGCTTTCTTT CAARTDLDTEAFF
NA NA TRBJ1-6 TRBV14 TGTGCCAGCAGCCAAGATCGCCTAGGACATTCACCCCTCCACTTT CASSQDRLGHSPLHF
TRBD1 many TRBJ2-7 TRBV7-9 TGTGCCAGCTCACCCTGGGACAGGGTCTACGAGCAGTACTTC CASSPWDRVYEQYF